A selection of T cell receptor beta chains follows, all from one sample in a study of T cells and Merkel cell carcinoma outcomes. The method was immunoSEQ multiplex PCR; TCRdb's version includes in-frame clones alone and lacks a portion of them. The sample carries about 2,100 clones, 85% to 90% recorded once. Source material: tumor tissue from Merkel cell carcinoma. These receptors came from a human donor with Merkel cell carcinoma. Each CDR3 is given with its conserved first and last residue.

v_gene	CDR3aa
TRBV19	CASSSRESMETQYF
TRBV6-5	CASSLRDRAHEQYF
TRBV7-3	CASSPRIGSYNEQFF
TRBV18	CASSPGPSNLNTEAFF
TRBV19	CASRGGYYEQYF
TRBV18	CASSPETQYF
TRBV10-3	CATGTGGRTDTQYF
TRBV12-5	CASGLSTSGNYYNEQFF
TRBV12-5	CASAHGGNQPQHF
TRBV6-5	CASSYVLAGDEQYF
TRBV2	CASRDRGQNYGYTF
TRBV11-2	CASSLHRLAGRETQYF
TRBV5-1	CASSLDRGGETQYF
TRBV5-6	CASSQPLANYGYTF
TRBV19	CASSKGRGPYQETQYF
TRBV28	CASSLELAGNSYEQYF
TRBV5-1	CASSLRLAGGSHEQYF
TRBV29-1	CSARGRETSTGELFF
TRBV6-1	CASNPGSSGANVLTF
TRBV2	CASSPGPLQETQYF
TRBV30	CAWESGQLFMNTEAFF
TRBV9	CASSADGYEQYF
TRBV5-5	CASSLAGEIYNEQFF
TRBV7-2	CASSAGFGELFF
TRBV6-5	CASSPSMTYSYEQYF
TRBV9	CASSVDSRHEQYF
TRBV19	CASSIGLAGLGEQYF
TRBV6-5	CASTSAWNEQYF
TRBV25-1	CASSELYSTDTQYF
TRBV2	CASTGPGETQYF
TRBV27	CASSLLGSGNTIYF
TRBV7-6	CASSSRLNTEAFF
TRBV9	CASSPVGALTGANVLTF
TRBV5-1	CASSLGVTSDQPQHF
TRBV5-1	CASSSGTGGHEQYF
TRBV28	CASSLSWGAYEQYF
TRBV7-8	CASSLNFAGTGFEQYF
TRBV6-6	CASSYYAYEQYF
TRBV5-6	CASSLDLATDTQYF
TRBV19	CASNDRGGEPQHF
TRBV19	CASSMRQGPGTGFYEQYF
TRBV10-3	CAIGLARQVEQFF
TRBV11-2	CASSLERGAYEQYF
TRBV5-1	CASSHTRGADEQYF
TRBV4-1	CASSQVGGHYGYTF
TRBV6-1	CASSAGTGGLLEQFF
TRBV27	CASSSPSMDGYEQYF
TRBV27	CASSTGRSTDTQYF
TRBV5-1	CASSRGTSGELFF
TRBV30	CAWRVQGVDEKLFF
TRBV2	CASSAVPGQGVLGNEQFF
TRBV27	CASRPGQNNYNEQFF